Shown below are 21 T cell receptor beta chains from a single sample sequenced in a study of vaccination effects on CD4 cells after COVID-19 (dated 2022 in TCRdb). Their antigens are not known. The protocol used for the library was the immunoSEQ multiplex PCR assay. What TCRdb holds here is the immuneACCESS table cut down to in-frame rearrangements. Part of the clones is not present; checked against another copy, under half of the missing clones reflect an unresolved V gene, and the others are unexplained. In all, the sample holds around 47,000 clones, and approximately 70% of those were seen once. The ten largest clones take up more than 30% of the sample. In the ViraFEST assay, PBMC were stimulated with viral peptide pools, and antigen-specific CD4+ T cell clonotypes were then identified by expansion using TCR sequencing. After around eleven days of culture, CD4+ T cells were isolated with the EasySep CD4+ T cell isolation kit. PCR-confirmed SARS-CoV-2 infection had occurred in convalescent patients between March and December 2020, before the Alpha, Beta and Delta variants emerged in the United States.

The starting material was CD4+ T cells from PBMCs cultured with a peptide pool, obtained before COVID-19 vaccination. The source of these receptors is a human donor who had a prior SARS-CoV-2 infection.

The V and J genes are TRBV5-5 and TRBJ2-1; D not certain. The CDR3 has 11 amino acids. V shed 2 bases and J shed 3 bases, with 0 bases lying between them. The germline gives CDR1 SGHKS, CDR2 YYEKEE (reference sequence). Here the CDR3 reads CASSFYNEQFF. In DNA form, the CDR3 reads TGTGCCAGCAGCTTCTACAATGAGCAGTTCTTC.

The V and J genes are TRBV11-2 and TRBJ2-7; D is possibly TRBD1 (6 bases). This CDR3 contains 12 residues. With 5 bases removed from V and 6 bases from J, the gap between germline ends came to 11 bases. Germline-derived CDR1 and CDR2 are SGHAT and FQNNGV. CDR3 protein: CASSAHRAEQYF. The CDR3 bases are TGTGCCAGCAGCGCACACAGGGCCGAGCAGTACTTC.

This clone came up a few times. V gene TRBV30 combines with J gene TRBJ2-7, with 10 positions matching TRBD2. The germline V gene has CDR1 GTSNPN and CDR2 SVGIG (reference sequence). The junction had 12 bases not matched to a gene; V was cut back by 1 base and J by 9 bases. The CDR3 contains 15 residues. CDR3 residues: CAWSGDLAGASGQYF. CDR3 DNA sequence: TGTGCCTGGAGTGGGGATCTAGCGGGAGCTTCTGGGCAGTACTTC.

The chain recombines TRBV14 with TRBJ2-1; D is tentatively TRBD1 or TRBD2 (6 bases each). Germline CDR1 reads SGHDN; CDR2 reads FVKESK. V was clipped by 0 bases and J by 0 bases, with 21 bases between them. The CDR3 sequence is 20 residues long. The CDR3 coding sequence is TGTGCCAGCAGCCAAGAACGGGGAGGTAGGGGGTTCCGCTCCTACAATGAGCAGTTCTTC. Residues: CASSQERGGRGFRSYNEQFF.

The V and J genes are TRBV9 and TRBJ2-2; 7 positions match TRBD2. CDR1 and CDR2 from the germline V gene are SGDLS and YYNGEE. The CDR3 totals 14 residues. Germline trimming cut 0 bases from V and 8 bases from J; bases unmatched to any gene: 4. The CDR3 region has the DNA TGTGCCAGCAGCGTAGATCCGGGGGGAGGGGAGCTGTTTTTT. The encoded protein is CASSVDPGGGELFF.

The chain recombines TRBV7-3 with TRBJ2-1; 8 positions match TRBD2. The CDR3 sequence is 15 residues long. V shed 3 bases and J 4 bases; nucleotides not matched to a gene: 5. Germline-derived CDR1 and CDR2 are SGHTA and FQGTGA. CDR3 in amino acids: CASSLDGGGYNEQFF. For the CDR3, the DNA is TGTGCCAGCAGCTTGGACGGGGGGGGATACAATGAGCAGTTCTTC.

This clone came up a few times. The chain uses TRBV5-1 and TRBJ2-6; TRBD2 matches 11 bases. V lost 1 base and J lost 0; bases outside the gene matches: 0. Germline-derived CDR1 and CDR2 are SGHRS and YFSETQ. The CDR3 extends over 17 amino acids. The CDR3 DNA sequence: TGCGCCAGCAGCTTGACTAGCGGGAGCTCTGGGGCCAACGTCCTGACTTTC. It yields the protein CASSLTSGSSGANVLTF.

This clone has only a few counts. CDR3 in amino acids: CASSRSRTDQGGYTF. In nucleotides, the CDR3 is TGTGCCAGCAGCAGGTCAAGGACAGATCAAGGCGGCTACACCTTC. The V gene is TRBV2, the J gene TRBJ1-2; TRBD1 is a possible D gene (6 bases). Germline V gene data show CDR1 as SNHLY and CDR2 as FYNNEI. Between the trimmed V and J ends, which lost 6 bases and 8 bases, there was a span of 22 bases. The CDR3 is made up of 15 amino acids. The whole variable domain, remainder taken from reference TRBV2 and TRBJ1-2, is EPEVTQTPSHQVTQMGQEVILRCVPISNHLYFYWYRQILGQKVEFLVSFYNNEISEKSEIFDDQFSVERPDGSNFTLKIRSTKLEDSAMYFCASSRSRTDQGGYTFGSGTRLTVV.

This clone was seen a single time. The rearrangement links TRBV10-3 to TRBJ2-1; 13 bases are a match to TRBD2. This CDR3 is 16 amino acids long. Losses at the gene ends were 6 bases for V and 0 bases for J; bases not matched to a gene: 2. Germline CDR1 and CDR2: ENHRY and SYGVKD. DNA for the CDR3: TGTGCCATCAGGACTAGCGGGGGGAGCTCCTACAATGAGCAGTTCTTC. Its protein is CAIRTSGGSSYNEQFF.

The rearrangement joins TRBV10-2 to TRBJ2-7; D possibly corresponds to TRBD2 (5 bases). Germline assignment: CDR1 WSHSY and CDR2 SAAADI. The V and J ends lost 8 bases and 2 bases respectively, with 16 bases between them. This CDR3 region has 14 residues. The DNA for the CDR3 is TGCGCCAGCTTGAGGCAGCGGATCCCCTACGAGCAGTACTTC. Protein: CASLRQRIPYEQYF.

The chain employs TRBV3-1 (or the pseudogene TRBV3-2) and TRBJ1-2; TRBD1 might be the D (5 bases). The V and J ends lost 3 bases and 4 bases respectively, with 12 bases between them. CDR1 and CDR2 from the germline V gene are LGHDT and YNNKEL (reference sequence). This CDR3 spans 14 amino acids. The CDR3 nucleotides are TGTGCCAGCAGCCAGGTTCAGGGCCTCTATGGCTACACCTTC. It is translated as CASSQVQGLYGYTF.

The chain links TRBV11-2 to TRBJ2-5; no clear D. The V and J ends lost 5 bases and 5 bases respectively, with 12 bases between them. CDR1 is SGHAT, CDR2 FQNNGV, per germline. The length of the CDR3 is 13 residues. The CDR3 sequence: CASSPRVGETQYF. The CDR3 DNA is TGTGCCAGCAGCCCACGGGTGGGGGAGACCCAGTACTTC. Full variable domain (rest looked up from reference TRBV11-2 and TRBJ2-5): EAGVAQSPRYKIIEKRQSVAFWCNPISGHATLYWYQQILGQGPKLLIQFQNNGVVDDSQLPKDRFSAERLKGVDSTLKIQPAKLEDSAVYLCASSPRVGETQYFGPGTRLLVL.

This clone was counted a few times. The gene calls are TRBV9 and TRBJ1-6; TRBD1 is a possible D gene (5 bases). The V and J ends lost 4 bases and 9 bases respectively, with 14 bases between them. Germline V CDR1 and CDR2: SGDLS, YYNGEE. The CDR3 is 14 residues long. The DNA of the CDR3 is TGTGCCAGCAGCCCCGGGGCCCTCAGTTCACCCCTCCACTTT. Its translation is CASSPGALSSPLHF.

This clone was counted between two and nine times. The rearrangement links TRBV7-9 to TRBJ2-7, with 7 positions matching TRBD2. The trim removed 1 base at V and 2 bases at J, leaving 8 bases unmatched. The length of the CDR3 is 16 residues. Germline V gives CDR1 SEHNR, CDR2 FQNEAQ (reference sequence). The CDR3 nucleotides are TGTGCCAGCAGCTTAGTGCTAACGGGGGGAACCTACGAGCAGTACTTC. This gives the protein CASSLVLTGGTYEQYF.

The chain employs TRBV4-1 and TRBJ1-4, with a weak D call TRBD1 (5 bases). Germline V gene sequence: CDR1 MGHRA, CDR2 YSYEKL. Trimming took off 0 bases at V and 3 bases at J, with 8 bases between the two ends. The CDR3 extends over 15 amino acids. The CDR3 loop is CASSQEGTANEKLFF. The DNA of the CDR3 is TGCGCCAGCAGCCAAGAGGGGACCGCTAATGAAAAACTGTTTTTT.

The gene calls are TRBV15 and TRBJ2-5, with 7 bases fitting TRBD2. Germline values: CDR1 LNHNV, CDR2 YYDKDF (reference sequence). Germline trimming cut 0 bases from V and 5 bases from J; bases unmatched to any gene: 21. This CDR3 has 20 residues. In DNA form, the CDR3 reads TGTGCCACCAGCAGAGATTTAGCAGCCGGGCTAGCGGCAATGAGGGAGACCCAGTACTTC. It codes for CATSRDLAAGLAAMRETQYF.

The chain recombines TRBV30 with TRBJ2-5, with 7 bases that match TRBD1. There are 12 residues in the CDR3. The junction had 0 bases not matched to a gene; V was cut back by 1 base and J by 4 bases. Germline values: CDR1 GTSNPN, CDR2 SVGIG (reference sequence). The CDR3 DNA follows: TGTGCCTGGAGTGGACAGGGAGAGACCCAGTACTTC. It translates to CAWSGQGETQYF. Full variable domain (outside the CDR3, taken from reference TRBV30 and TRBJ2-5): SQTIHQWPATLVQPVGSPLSLECTVEGTSNPNLYWYRQAAGRGLQLLFYSVGIGQISSEVPQNLSASRPQDRQFILSSKKLLLSDSGFYLCAWSGQGETQYFGPGTRLLVL.

A word on this clone: At one end the junction does not follow the germline gene, possibly because of a read error. The chain recombines TRBV7-7 with TRBJ2-1; 8 bases are shared with TRBD2. CDR1 SSHAT and CDR2 FNYEAQ come from the germline V gene (reference sequence). The CDR3 consists of 16 residues. The CDR3 DNA is TGTGCTAGCAGCTTAAGAGCGGGAGACTCCTACAATGAGCAGTTCTTC. Protein sequence: CASSLRAGDSYNEQFF.

This rearrangement joins TRBV2 to TRBJ1-4, with TRBD1 matching 7 bases. CDR1 is SNHLY, CDR2 FYNNEI, per germline. V trimming: 8 bases; J trimming: 5 bases; junction bases outside the gene matches: 8. The CDR3 runs 14 residues. CDR3 residues: CASCSGTANEKLFF. The CDR3 bases are TGTGCCAGCTGTTCCGGGACAGCGAATGAAAAACTGTTTTTT.

The V gene is TRBV6-6, the J gene TRBJ2-1; D call uncertain. This CDR3 comprises 14 residues. The V end was cut by 2 bases, the J end by 1 base, with 6 bases between. Germline CDR1 MNHNY, CDR2 SVGAGI (reference sequence). CDR3 DNA: TGTGCCAGCAGTTACGATCCGTCCTACAATGAGCAGTTCTTC. It specifies CASSYDPSYNEQFF.

This clone was seen a few times. The V and J genes are TRBV3-1 (or the pseudogene TRBV3-2) and TRBJ2-4, with D possibly matching TRBD2 (7 bases). This CDR3 comprises 17 residues. The V end was cut by 4 bases, the J end by 0 bases, with 16 bases between. The germline V gene has CDR1 LGHDT and CDR2 YNNKEL (reference sequence). CDR3 nucleotides: TGTGCCAGCAGCCCCAGAGGGGGGGGTCTAGCCAAAAACATTCAGTACTTC. It codes for CASSPRGGGLAKNIQYF.